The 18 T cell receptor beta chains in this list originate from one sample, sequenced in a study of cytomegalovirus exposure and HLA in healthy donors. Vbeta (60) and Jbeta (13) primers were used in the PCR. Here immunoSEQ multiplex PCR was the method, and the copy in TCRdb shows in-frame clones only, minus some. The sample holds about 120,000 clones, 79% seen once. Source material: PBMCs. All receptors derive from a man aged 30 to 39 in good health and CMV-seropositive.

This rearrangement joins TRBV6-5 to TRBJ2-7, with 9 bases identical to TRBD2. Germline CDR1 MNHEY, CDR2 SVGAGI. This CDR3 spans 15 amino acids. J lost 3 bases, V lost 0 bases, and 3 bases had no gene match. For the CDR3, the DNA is TGTGCCAGCAGTTACTCGCTAGCGGGGATCTACGAGCAGTACTTC. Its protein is CASSYSLAGIYEQYF.

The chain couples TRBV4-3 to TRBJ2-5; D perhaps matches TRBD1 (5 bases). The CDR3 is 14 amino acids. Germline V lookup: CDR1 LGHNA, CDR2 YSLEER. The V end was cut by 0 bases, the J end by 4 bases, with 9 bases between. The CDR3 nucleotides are TGCGCCAGCAGCCAAGATTTCAGGGCAGAGACCCAGTACTTC. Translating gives CASSQDFRAETQYF.

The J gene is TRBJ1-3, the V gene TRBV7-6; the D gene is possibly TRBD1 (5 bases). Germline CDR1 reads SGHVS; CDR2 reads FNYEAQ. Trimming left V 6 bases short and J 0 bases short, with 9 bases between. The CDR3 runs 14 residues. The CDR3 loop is CASSSGGSGNTIYF. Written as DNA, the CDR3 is TGTGCCAGCAGTTCGGGGGGCTCTGGAAACACCATATATTTT.

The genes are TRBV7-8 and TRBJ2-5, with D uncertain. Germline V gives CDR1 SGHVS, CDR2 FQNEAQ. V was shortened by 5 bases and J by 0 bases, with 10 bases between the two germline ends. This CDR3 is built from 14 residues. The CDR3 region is CASSHGWYQETQYF. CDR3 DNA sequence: TGTGCCAGCAGCCACGGTTGGTACCAAGAGACCCAGTACTTC.

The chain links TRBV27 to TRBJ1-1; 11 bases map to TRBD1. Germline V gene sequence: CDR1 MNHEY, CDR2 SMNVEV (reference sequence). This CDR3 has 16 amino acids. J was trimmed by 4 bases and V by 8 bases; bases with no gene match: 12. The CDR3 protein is CASLSQPGTGGTEAFF. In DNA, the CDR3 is TGTGCCAGCCTGAGCCAACCCGGGACAGGGGGCACTGAAGCTTTCTTT.

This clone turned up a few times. The DNA for the CDR3 is TGTGCCAGCAGTTTATGGCAGGGGGCTGGAGGCTACACCTTC. It translates to CASSLWQGAGGYTF. The chain joins TRBV27 to TRBJ1-2; 8 bases map to TRBD1. Germline CDR1 reads MNHEY; CDR2 reads SMNVEV (reference sequence). The CDR3 sequence is 14 residues long. Germline trimming cut 1 base from V and 8 bases from J; bases unmatched to any gene: 6.

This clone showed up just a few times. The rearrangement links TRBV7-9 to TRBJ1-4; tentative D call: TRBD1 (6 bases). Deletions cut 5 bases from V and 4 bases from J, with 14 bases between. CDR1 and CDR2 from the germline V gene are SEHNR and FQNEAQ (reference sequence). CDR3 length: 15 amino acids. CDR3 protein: CASSQGKGLNEKLFF. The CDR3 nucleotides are TGTGCCAGCAGCCAGGGGAAAGGCCTTAATGAAAAACTGTTTTTT.

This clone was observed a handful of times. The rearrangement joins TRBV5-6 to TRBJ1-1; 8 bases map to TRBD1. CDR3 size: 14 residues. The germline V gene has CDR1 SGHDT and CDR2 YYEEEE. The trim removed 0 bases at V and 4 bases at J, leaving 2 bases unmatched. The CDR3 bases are TGTGCCAGCAGCTTGGGACAGGGGATCACTGAAGCTTTCTTT. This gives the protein CASSLGQGITEAFF.

CDR3 bases: TGTGCCAGCAGTTTAATAAGGACAGTACCTTCCGGAGCTGATGGCTACACCTTC. Translated: CASSLIRTVPSGADGYTF. The chain uses TRBV27 and TRBJ1-2; tentative D call: TRBD1 (6 bases). Deletions cut 2 bases from V and 6 bases from J, with 25 bases between. The V gene's germline CDR1 is MNHEY and CDR2 SMNVEV (reference sequence). This CDR3 is built from 18 residues.

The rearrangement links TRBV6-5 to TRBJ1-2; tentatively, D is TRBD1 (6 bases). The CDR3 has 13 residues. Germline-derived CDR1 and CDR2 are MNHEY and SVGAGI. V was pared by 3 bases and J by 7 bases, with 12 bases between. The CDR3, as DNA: TGTGCCAGCAGTTATCTGTTGGGGGCTGGCTACACCTTC. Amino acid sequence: CASSYLLGAGYTF.

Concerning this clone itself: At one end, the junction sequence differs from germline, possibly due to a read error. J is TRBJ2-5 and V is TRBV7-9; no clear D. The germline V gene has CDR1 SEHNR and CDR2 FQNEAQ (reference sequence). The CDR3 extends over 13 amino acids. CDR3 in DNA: TGTTCCAGCAGCTTCCCAGACCAAGAGACCCAGTACTTC. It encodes CSSSFPDQETQYF.

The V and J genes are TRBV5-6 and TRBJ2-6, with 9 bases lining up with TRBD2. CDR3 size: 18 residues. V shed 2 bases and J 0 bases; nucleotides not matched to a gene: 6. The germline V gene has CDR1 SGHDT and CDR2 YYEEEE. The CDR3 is CASSFGLARTSGANVLTF. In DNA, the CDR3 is TGTGCCAGCAGCTTTGGACTAGCGCGAACCTCTGGGGCCAACGTCCTGACTTTC. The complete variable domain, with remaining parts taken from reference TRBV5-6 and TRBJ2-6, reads DAGVTQSPTHLIKTRGQQVTLRCSPKSGHDTVSWYQQALGQGPQFIFQYYEEEERQRGNFPDRFSGHQFPNYSSELNVNALLLGDSALYLCASSFGLARTSGANVLTFGAGSRLTVL.

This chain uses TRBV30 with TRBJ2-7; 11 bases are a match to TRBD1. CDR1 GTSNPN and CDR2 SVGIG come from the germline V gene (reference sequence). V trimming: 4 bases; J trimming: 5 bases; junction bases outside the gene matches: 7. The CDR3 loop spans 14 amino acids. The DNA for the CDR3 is TGTGCCTGGACACCGGGACAGGGGGTCCACGAGCAGTACTTC. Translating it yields CAWTPGQGVHEQYF.

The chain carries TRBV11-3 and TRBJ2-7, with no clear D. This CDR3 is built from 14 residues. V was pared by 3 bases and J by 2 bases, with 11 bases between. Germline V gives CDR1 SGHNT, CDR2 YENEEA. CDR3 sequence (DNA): TGTGCCAGCAGCTTTTCGGGTCAGACCTACGAGCAGTACTTC. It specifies CASSFSGQTYEQYF.

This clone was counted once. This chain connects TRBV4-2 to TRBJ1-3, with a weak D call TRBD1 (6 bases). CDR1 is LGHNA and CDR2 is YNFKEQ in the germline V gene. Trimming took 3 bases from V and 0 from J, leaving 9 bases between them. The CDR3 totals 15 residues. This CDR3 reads CASSHPTGSGNTIYF. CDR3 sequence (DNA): TGTGCCAGCAGCCACCCGACAGGCTCTGGAAACACCATATATTTT.

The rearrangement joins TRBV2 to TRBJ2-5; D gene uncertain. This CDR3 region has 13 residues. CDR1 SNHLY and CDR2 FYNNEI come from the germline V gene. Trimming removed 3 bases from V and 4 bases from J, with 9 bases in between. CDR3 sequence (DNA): TGTGCCAGCAGTGACAGAAAACGAGAGACCCAGTACTTC. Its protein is CASSDRKRETQYF.

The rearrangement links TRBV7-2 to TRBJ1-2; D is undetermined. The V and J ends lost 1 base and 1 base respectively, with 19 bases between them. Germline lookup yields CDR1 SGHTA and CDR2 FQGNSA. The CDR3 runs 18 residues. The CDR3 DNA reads TGTGCCAGCAGCTTAGTTCCCCCTGGCAGTGCAAATAACTATGGCTACACCTTC. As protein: CASSLVPPGSANNYGYTF.

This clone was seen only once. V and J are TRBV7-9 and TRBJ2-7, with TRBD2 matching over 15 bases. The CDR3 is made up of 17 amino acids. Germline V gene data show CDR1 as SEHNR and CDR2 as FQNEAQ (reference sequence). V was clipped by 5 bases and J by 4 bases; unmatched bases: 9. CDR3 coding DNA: TGTGCCAGCAGCCAGAGGGGGACTAGCGGGAGGAGGTACGAGCAGTACTTC. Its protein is CASSQRGTSGRRYEQYF.